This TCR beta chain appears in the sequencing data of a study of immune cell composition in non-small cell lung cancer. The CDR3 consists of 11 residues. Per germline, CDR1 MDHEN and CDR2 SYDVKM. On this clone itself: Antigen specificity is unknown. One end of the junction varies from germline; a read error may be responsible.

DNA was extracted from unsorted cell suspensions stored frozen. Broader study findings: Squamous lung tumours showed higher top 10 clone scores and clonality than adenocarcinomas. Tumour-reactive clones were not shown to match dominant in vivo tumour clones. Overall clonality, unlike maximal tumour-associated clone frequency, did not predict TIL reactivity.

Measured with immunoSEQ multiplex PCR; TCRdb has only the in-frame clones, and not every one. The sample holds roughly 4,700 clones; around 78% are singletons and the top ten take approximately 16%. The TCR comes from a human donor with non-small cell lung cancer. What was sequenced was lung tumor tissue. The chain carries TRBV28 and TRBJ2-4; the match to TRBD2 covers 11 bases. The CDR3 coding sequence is TGTGCCAGCAGTTCTAGCGGGAGGTCGGACTTC. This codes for CASSSSGRSDF.